This paragraph covers one T cell receptor (beta chain) sequence. The method was immunoSEQ multiplex PCR; TCRdb's version includes in-frame clones alone and lacks a portion of them. The data hold 210,000 or so clones, with roughly 90% observed a single time. The data were obtained in a study of blood T cell repertoires in COVID-19. Study information: Spain, Italy and the United States supplied samples that represented acute and convalescent COVID-19.

This clonotype was sampled from a man between 45 and 60 years old with acute or convalescent COVID-19. The sample was peripheral blood.

CDR3 in amino acids: CASSQAIRANSPLHF. For the CDR3, the DNA is TGCGCCAGCAGCCAAGCAATTCGAGCTAATTCACCCCTCCACTTT. This chain connects TRBV4-1 to TRBJ1-6; no clear D gene. Germline V gene lookup returns CDR1 MGHRA and CDR2 YSYEKL. The CDR3 is 15 residues long. V gave up 1 base and J gave up 6 bases, with 10 bases separating them.